This T cell receptor (beta chain) originates from a study of control samples from healthy donors and cancer patients. Assay: immunoSEQ multiplex PCR; the TCRdb copy retains only in-frame clones and omits some. The sample gives 60,000 to 70,000 clones, over 75% of which show up once; 5% to 6.5% is in the top ten. The CDR3 loop spans 13 amino acids. The V end lost 5 bases, the J end lost 6 bases, and 14 bases lay between the germline ends. CDR1 is GTSNPN, CDR2 SVGIG, per germline (reference sequence). V is TRBV30 and J is TRBJ2-4; no clear D. This clonotype was obtained from a man in his forties or fifties in good health. The source material was blood. Here the CDR3 DNA reads TGTGCCTGGTCAGGAGTGGGCTCAAACATTCAGTACTTC. It codes for CAWSGVGSNIQYF.